Below, 3 T cell receptor beta chains from the same sample are listed, as sequenced in a study of human T cells and chemical hapten exposure. Time point of the sample: pre-sensitization, week 0. The treatment was: therapeutic diphenylcyclopropenone sensitization with weekly scalp DPC. TCRdb analysed the RACE reads with MiXCR anew, one entry per CDR3 protein. The table records about 120,000 distinct CDR3 sequences, about 14% of them present only once. The specimen was whole blood, collected in connection with sensitization to the hapten diphenylcyclopropenone (DPC). Every receptor here comes from a woman aged 18-35 years with alopecia areata. Some clones in this sample may be carry-over from other donors' samples.

The CDR3 sequence: CASSLAGGSRENTGELFF. The CDR3 nucleotides read TGTGCCAGCAGCTTAGCGGGAGGGAGCAGGGAGAACACCGGGGAGCTGTTTTTT. The chain joins TRBV7-6 to TRBJ2-2, with 7 bases identical to TRBD2. This CDR3 spans 18 amino acids. Germline CDR1 reads SGHVS; CDR2 reads FNYEAQ. V lost 0 bases, J lost 1 base, and 8 bases stayed unmatched.

The chain couples TRBV28 to TRBJ2-1; a weak D match, TRBD2 (6 bases). Germline loops: CDR1 MDHEN, CDR2 SYDVKM. The V end lost 11 bases, the J end lost 1 base, and 12 bases lay between the germline ends. The CDR3 runs 13 residues. This CDR3 is CAFLEGSYNEQFF. The CDR3 DNA reads TGTGCCTTCCTGGAGGGGTCCTACAATGAGCAGTTCTTC.

In this sample, this clonotype turned up many times. V usage is TRBV6-6 and J usage is TRBJ1-1; D is undetermined. The CDR3 loop spans 15 amino acids. V lost 4 bases, J lost 1 base, and 13 bases lay in between. The germline gives CDR1 MNHNY, CDR2 SVGAGI (reference sequence). This CDR3 reads CASSFPERPNTEAFF. The DNA of the CDR3 is TGTGCCAGCAGTTTCCCGGAACGGCCGAACACTGAAGCTTTCTTT.